These 23 T cell receptor beta chains were sequenced from one sample in a study of cytomegalovirus exposure and HLA in healthy donors. PCR employed 60 Vbeta and 13 Jbeta primers. Here immunoSEQ multiplex PCR was the method, and the copy in TCRdb shows in-frame clones only, minus some. The sample shows approximately 72,000 clones, 66% of them seen only once. The material sequenced was PBMCs. Receptor source: a man aged 40-50 years in good health and CMV-seropositive.

V gene TRBV6-6 combines with J gene TRBJ1-6; possible D gene TRBD1, 6 bases. Germline V gene lookup returns CDR1 MNHNY and CDR2 SVGAGI (reference sequence). The CDR3 length is 14 residues. Trimming stripped 10 bases from V and 0 bases from J, with 10 bases between. The CDR3 spells CATQGSSYNSPLHF. As DNA, the CDR3 is TGTGCCACCCAGGGGAGCTCCTATAATTCACCCCTCCACTTT.

The chain links TRBV13 to TRBJ2-1; 7 bases map to TRBD2. This CDR3 is built from 14 residues. The germline CDR1 and CDR2 sequences are PRHDT and FYEKMQ (reference sequence). V was clipped by 7 bases and J by 8 bases; unmatched bases: 11. The CDR3 sequence is CASTPPGGGDEQFF. The CDR3 DNA reads as TGTGCCAGCACCCCGCCGGGGGGTGGGGATGAGCAGTTCTTC. The entire variable domain, with the rest obtained from reference TRBV13 and TRBJ2-1, is as follows: AAGVIQSPRHLIKEKRETATLKCYPIPRHDTVYWYQQGPGQDPQFLISFYEKMQSDKGSIPDRFSAQQFSDYHSELNMSSLELGDSALYFCASTPPGGGDEQFFGPGTRLTVL.

The chain has TRBV28 and TRBJ2-1; D is undetermined. The CDR3 runs to 14 residues. V lost 7 bases and J 9 bases, leaving 19 bases between the germline ends. CDR1 is MDHEN, CDR2 SYDVKM, per germline. The CDR3 nucleotides are TGTGCCAGCAATAATCGCCAAGCCTTTGGTGAGCAGTTCTTC. Its translation is CASNNRQAFGEQFF.

The rearrangement uses TRBV2 and TRBJ1-4; no clear D gene. This CDR3 region has 14 residues. The germline gives CDR1 SNHLY, CDR2 FYNNEI. Between the trimmed V and J ends, which lost 4 bases and 7 bases, there was a span of 13 bases. CDR3 nucleotide sequence: TGTGCCAGCAGTGTCGGGGTACTAGCTGAAAAACTGTTTTTT. Amino acid sequence: CASSVGVLAEKLFF.

CDR3: CASRRNRDTSYEQYF. In nucleotides, the CDR3 is TGTGCCAGCAGGCGTAACCGGGACACCTCCTACGAGCAGTACTTC. The gene calls are TRBV11-3 and TRBJ2-7; TRBD1 might be the D (6 bases). Germline-derived CDR1 and CDR2 are SGHNT and YENEEA. Trimming left V 6 bases short and J 0 bases short, with 15 bases between. The CDR3 consists of 15 residues. The full variable domain, in which reference TRBV11-3 and TRBJ2-7 provide the parts outside the CDR3, is EAGVVQSPRYKIIEKKQPVAFWCNPISGHNTLYWYLQNLGQGPELLIRYENEEAVDDSQLPKDRFSAERLKGVDSTLKIQPAELGDSAVYLCASRRNRDTSYEQYFGPGTRLTVT.

The genes are TRBV6-1 and TRBJ1-5; perhaps TRBD1 as D (6 bases). Trimming took 2 bases from V and 4 from J, leaving 12 bases between them. CDR1 MNHNS and CDR2 SASEGT come from the germline V gene. The CDR3 sequence is 15 residues long. CDR3 coding DNA: TGTGCCAGCAGTGAACCGACAGGAGATAATCAGCCCCAGCATTTT. Amino acids: CASSEPTGDNQPQHF.

This clone came up a few times. The chain couples TRBV6-6 to TRBJ1-5; D remains unclear. The V and J ends lost 6 bases and 3 bases respectively, with 9 bases between them. The CDR3 totals 13 residues. Per germline, CDR1 MNHNY and CDR2 SVGAGI (reference sequence). This CDR3 reads CASRFENNQPQHF. The CDR3 nucleotides read TGTGCCAGCAGGTTCGAGAACAATCAGCCCCAGCATTTT.

CDR3 protein: CASRTGTSLTDTQYF. CDR3 nucleotide sequence: TGTGCCAGCAGGACCGGGACAAGCCTAACAGATACGCAGTATTTT. The gene calls are TRBV28 and TRBJ2-3, with D possibly being TRBD1 (6 bases). The germline V gene encodes CDR1 MDHEN and CDR2 SYDVKM. Trimming cost V 6 bases and J 3 bases, with 16 bases left between them. The CDR3 runs to 15 residues.

This chain joins TRBV13 and TRBJ2-1, with 9 bases lining up with TRBD2. The CDR3 covers 18 residues. Germline loops: CDR1 PRHDT, CDR2 FYEKMQ (reference sequence). V shed 0 bases and J 0 bases; nucleotides not matched to a gene: 6. The CDR3 coding sequence is TGTGCCAGCAGCTTAGGTACTAGCGGGCTTAGCTCCTACAATGAGCAGTTCTTC. It codes for CASSLGTSGLSSYNEQFF. Full variable domain (remainder filled in from reference TRBV13 and TRBJ2-1): AAGVIQSPRHLIKEKRETATLKCYPIPRHDTVYWYQQGPGQDPQFLISFYEKMQSDKGSIPDRFSAQQFSDYHSELNMSSLELGDSALYFCASSLGTSGLSSYNEQFFGPGTRLTVL.

The chain recombines TRBV21-1 with TRBJ2-3; TRBD2 was called by the table and not checked on the DNA. TRBV21-1 is shown as a pseudogene. This CDR3 has 16 amino acids. The chain's CDR3 is CASIRGTSASTDTQYF. CDR3 bases: TGTGCCAGCATAAGGGGAACTAGCGCAAGCACAGATACGCAGTATTTT.

This chain connects TRBV4-3 to TRBJ2-6; D remains unclear. The CDR3 contains 15 residues. CDR1 and CDR2 from the germline V gene are LGHNA and YSLEER. V gave up 3 bases and J gave up 1 base, with 7 bases separating them. The DNA of the CDR3 is TGCGCCAGCAGCCACCAACTGTCTGGGGCCAACGTCCTGACTTTC. Amino acid sequence: CASSHQLSGANVLTF.

The chain is built from TRBV7-9 and TRBJ2-5; the D gene is possibly TRBD2 (6 bases). The CDR3 sequence is 13 residues long. Trimming shortened V by 8 bases and J by 4 bases, and 14 bases separated the two germline ends. CDR1 and CDR2 (germline): SEHNR, FQNEAQ (reference sequence). CDR3 sequence reads: CASRRGTGETQYF. CDR3 DNA: TGTGCCAGCCGCCGAGGGACTGGAGAGACCCAGTACTTC.

The gene calls are TRBV6-4 and TRBJ2-1; 8 bases line up with TRBD1. Germline CDR1 reads MRHNA; CDR2 reads SNTAGT. The ends lost 3 bases at V and 5 bases at J; junction bases unmatched: 3. The CDR3 loop spans 14 amino acids. The DNA of the CDR3 is TGTGCCAGCAGTGAGCAGGGGGCCAACAATGAGCAGTTCTTC. It yields the protein CASSEQGANNEQFF.

The rearrangement joins TRBV4-1 to TRBJ2-1; 8 nucleotides line up with TRBD2. Unmatched junction bases numbered 13, after V lost 1 base and J lost 8 bases. Germline assignment: CDR1 MGHRA and CDR2 YSYEKL. The CDR3 is 17 residues long. For the CDR3, the DNA is TGCGCCAGCAGCCAAGTCTTCTCGGGGGGGCCCTTTGATGAGCAGTTCTTC. Its protein product is CASSQVFSGGPFDEQFF.

This rearrangement joins TRBV6-5 to TRBJ2-7; TRBD2 agrees at 7 bases. V shed 1 base and J 2 bases; nucleotides not matched to a gene: 2. The CDR3 is 14 residues long. In germline, CDR1 is MNHEY, CDR2 SVGAGI. CDR3 region: CASSYLGGTYEQYF. The CDR3 DNA reads TGTGCCAGCAGTTACTTGGGGGGGACCTACGAGCAGTACTTC.

This clone was seen only a few times. The CDR3 DNA follows: TGTGCCAGCAAATCAGGGACAGCTTCCCTTGAAGCTTTCTTT. Translating gives CASKSGTASLEAFF. This chain links TRBV2 with TRBJ1-1; 7 positions match TRBD1. The CDR3 consists of 14 residues. J gave up 7 bases and V 7 bases, and 12 bases lay outside the gene matches. The germline CDR1 and CDR2 sequences are SNHLY and FYNNEI. The full variable domain, with the rest looked up from reference TRBV2 and TRBJ1-1, is EPEVTQTPSHQVTQMGQEVILRCVPISNHLYFYWYRQILGQKVEFLVSFYNNEISEKSEIFDDQFSVERPDGSNFTLKIRSTKLEDSAMYFCASKSGTASLEAFFGQGTRLTVV.

The V and J genes are TRBV7-9 and TRBJ2-3; 8 bases fit TRBD2. V shed 3 bases, J shed 2 bases, and the junction held 4 bases outside the gene matches. The CDR3 totals 15 residues. Germline loops: CDR1 SEHNR, CDR2 FQNEAQ (reference sequence). Written as DNA, the CDR3 is TGTGCCAGCAGCTTTAGCGGGGAGTTCACAGATACGCAGTATTTT. It codes for CASSFSGEFTDTQYF.

This clone was observed a few times. The rearrangement joins TRBV30 to TRBJ2-2; TRBD2 aligns across 15 bases. V was pared by 8 bases and J by 6 bases, with 10 bases of the junction left unmatched. There are 16 residues in the CDR3. Germline V CDR1 and CDR2: GTSNPN, SVGIG (reference sequence). As DNA, the CDR3 is TGTGCCAGATCGGGACTAGCGGGGGGCGGAGCCGGGGAGCTGTTTTTT. Its protein is CARSGLAGGGAGELFF. Based on the CDR3 plus reference TRBV30 and TRBJ2-2, the full variable domain is SQTIHQWPATLVQPVGSPLSLECTVEGTSNPNLYWYRQAAGRGLQLLFYSVGIGQISSEVPQNLSASRPQDRQFILSSKKLLLSDSGFYLCARSGLAGGGAGELFFGEGSRLTVL.

The rearrangement joins TRBV2 to TRBJ2-5, with TRBD1 as a possible D gene (5 bases). Germline V gene sequence: CDR1 SNHLY, CDR2 FYNNEI. The CDR3 is 14 amino acids. Trimming took off 2 bases at V and 1 base at J, with 8 bases between the two ends. Written as DNA, the CDR3 is TGTGCCAGCAGTGAAAAGACAGTCCAAGAGACCCAGTACTTC. Translating gives CASSEKTVQETQYF.

The genes are TRBV28 and TRBJ2-3; D remains unclear. Per germline, CDR1 MDHEN and CDR2 SYDVKM. The CDR3 runs to 13 residues. V was pared by 5 bases and J by 2 bases, with 8 bases between. CDR3 sequence: CASSHGSTDTQYF. Here the CDR3 DNA reads TGTGCCAGCAGTCACGGTTCCACAGATACGCAGTATTTT.

This sequence joins TRBV6-1 and TRBJ1-5, with 9 bases matching TRBD1. Germline assignment: CDR1 MNHNS and CDR2 SASEGT. V lost 3 bases to trimming and J lost 6 bases; unmatched junction nucleotides: 3. CDR3 size: 14 residues. CDR3 region: CASSEGQGSQPQHF. The CDR3 nucleotides are TGTGCCAGCAGTGAGGGACAGGGAAGTCAGCCCCAGCATTTT.

This chain links TRBV5-4 with TRBJ1-3; 7 bases are a match to TRBD1. This CDR3 comprises 17 residues. Per germline, CDR1 SGHNT and CDR2 YYREEE (reference sequence). J gave up 0 bases and V 2 bases, and 8 bases lay outside the gene matches. The CDR3 loop reads CASSFGDSFFSGNTIYF. CDR3 bases: TGTGCCAGCAGCTTCGGGGACAGTTTTTTCTCTGGAAACACCATATATTTT.

The J gene is TRBJ1-6, the V gene TRBV28, with 11 bases matching TRBD1. The CDR3 runs to 15 residues. CDR1 is MDHEN and CDR2 is SYDVKM in the germline V gene. V gave up 6 bases and J gave up 10 bases; unmatched junction bases: 8. The CDR3 region is CASSPRDRGGSPLHF. The CDR3 DNA reads TGTGCCAGCAGCCCCCGGGACAGGGGGGGCTCACCCCTCCACTTT.